These 6 T cell receptor beta chains share one sample of origin, sequenced in a study of graft-versus-host responses after intestinal transplantation (dated by TCRdb to 2020 to 2023). Receptor amplification or capture employed the immunoSEQ multiplex PCR assay. Imported from immuneACCESS, the table was reduced by TCRdb to in-frame sequences with V and J called. These copies leave out some clones; in studies compared against another copy, an unresolved V gene accounts for under half, and the cause of the remainder is not known. The sample table lists tens of thousands of clones, roughly nine tenths of them with a count of one. The ten largest clones add up to nearly 2.5% of the sample. The time point label here, explained by the study, means: cells obtained before transplantation from donor or recipient. The antigens of these receptors remain unknown. The sequenced sample was unstimulated CD8+ T cells sorted from spleen or lymph node cells, obtained before intestinal transplant. These TCRs come from a human donor who received an intestinal transplant.

This clone came up a few times. The chain is built from TRBV7-9 and TRBJ2-1; TRBD1 matches 10 bases. The CDR3 has 14 amino acids. V gave up 8 bases and J gave up 2 bases; unmatched junction bases: 3. From germline, CDR1 is SEHNR and CDR2 FQNEAQ (reference sequence). The CDR3 nucleotides are TGTGCCAGCCAGACAGGGGGCGCCTACAATGAGCAGTTCTTC. Amino acid sequence: CASQTGGAYNEQFF.

The rearrangement uses TRBV15 and TRBJ1-2, with TRBD1 matching over 10 bases. CDR3 length equals 15 residues. With 0 bases clipped from V and 4 bases from J, the junction kept 2 bases outside the gene matches. Germline V gene data show CDR1 as LNHNV and CDR2 as YYDKDF (reference sequence). This CDR3 is CATSRETGGAYGYTF. The DNA of the CDR3 is TGTGCCACCAGCAGAGAGACAGGGGGCGCCTATGGCTACACCTTC.

The V and J genes are TRBV13 and TRBJ2-3, with a tentative D call TRBD2 (5 bases). Germline V gene lookup returns CDR1 PRHDT and CDR2 FYEKMQ (reference sequence). This CDR3 comprises 14 residues. The V end lost 1 base, the J end lost 2 bases, and 7 bases lay between the germline ends. The CDR3 coding sequence is TGTGCCAGCAGCTTAGAGGACTCCACAGATACGCAGTATTTT. This sequence encodes CASSLEDSTDTQYF.

The V gene is TRBV5-1, the J gene TRBJ2-7, with a possible D match to TRBD1 (5 bases). Per germline, CDR1 SGHRS and CDR2 YFSETQ. The CDR3 covers 15 residues. The V gene lost 4 bases and the J gene lost 0 bases, with 14 bases spanning the gap. CDR3 DNA: TGCGCCAGCAGCCCATCAGGGTCTAGCTCCTACGAGCAGTACTTC. Its protein is CASSPSGSSSYEQYF.

This chain joins TRBV7-6 and TRBJ1-4; unclear D gene. This CDR3 is built from 15 residues. The V gene's germline CDR1 is SGHVS and CDR2 FNYEAQ. V lost 2 bases, J lost 6 bases, and 13 bases lay in between. The DNA of the CDR3 is TGTGCCAGCAGCTTACGGAGGCAGCTATATGAAAAACTGTTTTTT. This sequence encodes CASSLRRQLYEKLFF.

The rearrangement joins TRBV5-1 to TRBJ2-1, with 8 nucleotides matching TRBD1. V dropped 4 bases and J dropped 5; count of bases not matched to a gene: 11. Germline V gene sequence: CDR1 SGHRS, CDR2 YFSETQ. The CDR3 covers 16 residues. The CDR3 reads CASSIRQGLANNEQFF. CDR3 nucleotide sequence: TGCGCCAGCAGCATACGACAGGGGTTGGCCAACAATGAGCAGTTCTTC.